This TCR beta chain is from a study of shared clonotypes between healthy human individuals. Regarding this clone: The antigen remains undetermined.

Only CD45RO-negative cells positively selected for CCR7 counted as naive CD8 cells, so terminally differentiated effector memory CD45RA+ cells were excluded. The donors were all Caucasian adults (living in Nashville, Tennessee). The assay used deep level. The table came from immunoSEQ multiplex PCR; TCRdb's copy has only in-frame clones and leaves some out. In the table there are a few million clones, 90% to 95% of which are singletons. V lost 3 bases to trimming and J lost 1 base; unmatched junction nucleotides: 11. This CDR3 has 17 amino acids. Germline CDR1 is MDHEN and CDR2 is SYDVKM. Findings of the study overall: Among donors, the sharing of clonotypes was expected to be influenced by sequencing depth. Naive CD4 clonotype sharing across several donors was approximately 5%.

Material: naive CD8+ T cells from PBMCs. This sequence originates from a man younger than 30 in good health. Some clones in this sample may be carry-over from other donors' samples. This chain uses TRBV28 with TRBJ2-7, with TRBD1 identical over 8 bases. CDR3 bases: TGTGCCAGCAGTTTTCCCCACCGAGGGGACAGGTCCTACGAGCAGTACTTC. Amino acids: CASSFPHRGDRSYEQYF.